These 31 T cell receptor beta chains originate from one sample sequenced in a study of T cells in Graves' hyperthyroidism and ophthalmopathy. Amplification of TCR beta CDR3 regions used RNA as the template. In the first-round RT-PCR of the TCR CDR3, the HTBI primer set was used. TCRdb reprocessed the multiplex PCR reads via MiXCR and lists one record per CDR3 protein. In the table there are fewer than 250,000 distinct CDR3 sequences, approximately 25% of which are singletons. Sequenced input: blood. The source of these receptors is a woman in her forties with Graves' ophthalmopathy.

This clonotype was recorded many times. The chain couples TRBV19 to TRBJ2-2; D might be TRBD1 (5 bases). The length of the CDR3 is 16 residues. Germline V gene lookup returns CDR1 LNHDA and CDR2 SQIVND (reference sequence). Deletions cut 3 bases from V and 6 bases from J, with 17 bases between. The CDR3 sequence is CASSIGAGSRAGELFF. The DNA for the CDR3 is TGTGCCAGTAGTATTGGAGCAGGGTCAAGGGCCGGGGAGCTGTTTTTT.

This clonotype was detected many times. V usage is TRBV28 and J usage is TRBJ2-2; D not resolved. Germline lookup yields CDR1 MDHEN and CDR2 SYDVKM. Trimming pared 4 bases from V and 7 bases from J, leaving 10 bases between. The CDR3 runs to 13 residues. CDR3 sequence reads: CASSSHLVGELFF. The CDR3 bases are TGTGCCAGCAGTTCTCACCTGGTCGGGGAGCTGTTTTTT.

The chain employs TRBV29-1 and TRBJ2-5, with a weak D call TRBD1 (6 bases). Trimming cost V 4 bases and J 4 bases, with 7 bases left between them. CDR3 length: 11 residues. Germline-derived CDR1 and CDR2 are SQVTM and ANQGSEA. CDR3 region: CSVGGLETQYF. In nucleotides, the CDR3 is TGCAGCGTTGGGGGGCTAGAGACCCAGTACTTC.

This clonotype appeared a few times. The chain has TRBV10-3 and TRBJ2-3, with 9 bases matching TRBD2. Per germline, CDR1 ENHRY and CDR2 SYGVKD. V gave up 4 bases and J gave up 2 bases; unmatched junction bases: 4. The CDR3 totals 15 residues. The DNA for the CDR3 is TGTGCCATCAGTGCGACTAGCGGTTACACAGATACGCAGTATTTT. As protein: CAISATSGYTDTQYF.

In this sample, this clonotype turned up many times. The chain carries TRBV3-1 and TRBJ2-7; 11 bases map to TRBD2. With V trimmed by 5 bases and J by 1 base, 10 bases remained unmatched. The V gene's germline CDR1 is LGHDT and CDR2 YNNKEL (reference sequence). The length of the CDR3 is 17 residues. CDR3 region: CASSKPPGTSGSYEQYF. CDR3 DNA: TGTGCCAGCAGCAAACCCCCCGGGACTAGCGGATCCTACGAGCAGTACTTC.

In DNA, the CDR3 is TGTGCCAGCAGTGGCCAGACAGGGCGGAACAACTATGGCTACACCTTC. Translated, it gives CASSGQTGRNNYGYTF. The chain has TRBV12-3 or TRBV12-4 and TRBJ1-2, with TRBD1 matching over 7 bases. The CDR3 sequence is 16 residues long. V shed 5 bases, J shed 2 bases, and the junction held 11 bases outside the gene matches.

The sample holds many counts of this clonotype. This chain connects TRBV28 to TRBJ1-1, with D perhaps matching TRBD1 (5 bases). The germline V gene has CDR1 MDHEN and CDR2 SYDVKM. V was cut by 1 base and J by 4 bases, with 16 bases left in between. This CDR3 spans 16 amino acids. CDR3 loop: CASSLLPGPLSTEAFF. CDR3 coding DNA: TGTGCCAGCAGTTTATTACCGGGACCGCTGAGCACTGAAGCTTTCTTT.

This chain connects TRBV3-1 to TRBJ1-3; 7 bases align to TRBD1. Germline CDR1 reads LGHDT; CDR2 reads YNNKEL (reference sequence). The CDR3 contains 17 residues. Losses at the gene ends were 0 bases for V and 0 bases for J; bases not matched to a gene: 5. CDR3 coding DNA: TGTGCCAGCAGCCAAGAAACAGGGGTCTACTCTGGAAACACCATATATTTT. This encodes CASSQETGVYSGNTIYF.

The chain uses TRBV24-1 and TRBJ1-5, with D hard to call. Germline assignment: CDR1 KGHDR and CDR2 SFDVKD. The CDR3 covers 12 residues. Trimming shortened V by 3 bases and J by 6 bases, and 5 bases separated the two germline ends. The CDR3 protein is CATSDHGQPQHF. The CDR3 nucleotides are TGTGCCACCAGTGATCACGGTCAGCCCCAGCATTTT.

This clonotype has at least ten counts. The gene calls are TRBV29-1 and TRBJ1-2; possible D gene TRBD1, 6 bases. The germline V gene has CDR1 SQVTM and CDR2 ANQGSEA. The CDR3 is 12 residues long. Trimming took 6 bases from V and 2 from J, leaving 10 bases between them. CDR3 nucleotide sequence: TGCAGCGTGGCAGGGGCGAACTATGGCTACACCTTC. Protein product: CSVAGANYGYTF.

This clonotype was recorded many times. This chain connects TRBV19 to TRBJ2-2, with 8 bases aligning to TRBD1. In germline, CDR1 is LNHDA, CDR2 SQIVND (reference sequence). The junction had 5 bases not matched to a gene; V was cut back by 6 bases and J by 2 bases. CDR3 length equals 15 residues. The CDR3 DNA follows: TGTGCCAGTAGGCGGACAGGGAGCAACACCGGGGAGCTGTTTTTT. This gives the protein CASRRTGSNTGELFF.

This clonotype was detected a few times. Being one base from a much bigger clone, this may be a read error. This rearrangement joins TRBV30 to TRBJ1-1; no firm D call. Trimming stripped 8 bases from V and 7 bases from J, with 14 bases between. This CDR3 has 11 amino acids. Germline CDR1 is GTSNPN and CDR2 is SVGIG (reference sequence). This CDR3 reads CAVSQRIEAFF. The DNA of the CDR3 is TGTGCCGTATCCCAACGCATTGAAGCTTTCTTT.

This clonotype has ten or more counts. This chain links TRBV29-1 with TRBJ1-2, with 9 bases identical to TRBD1. The CDR3 runs 12 residues. V lost 3 bases and J lost 6; bases outside the gene matches: 2. Looked up from germline, CDR1 is SQVTM and CDR2 is ANQGSEA. CDR3 bases: TGCAGCGTTGAGGACAGGGGAAATGGCTACACCTTC. It encodes CSVEDRGNGYTF.

The genes are TRBV11-2 and TRBJ1-3, with TRBD1 identical over 9 bases. CDR3 size: 18 residues. Germline V gives CDR1 SGHAT, CDR2 FQNNGV. V lost 0 bases to trimming and J lost 0 bases; unmatched junction nucleotides: 6. CDR3 residues: CASSLDGQGQTSGNTIYF. The CDR3 nucleotides are TGTGCCAGCAGCTTAGATGGACAGGGGCAAACCTCTGGAAACACCATATATTTT.

The chain carries TRBV6-1 and TRBJ2-7; D may correspond to TRBD1 or TRBD2 (8 bases each). Germline V gene data show CDR1 as MNHNS and CDR2 as SASEGT. The CDR3 consists of 17 residues. Trimming took off 7 bases at V and 5 bases at J, with 27 bases between the two ends. The CDR3 reads CASTGGERGPGRDEQYF. The CDR3 DNA is TGTGCCAGCACAGGGGGCGAGAGGGGACCCGGGAGGGACGAGCAGTACTTC.

The rearrangement links TRBV12-3 or TRBV12-4 to TRBJ1-1, with 9 bases matching TRBD1. Trimming removed 6 bases from V and 4 bases from J; junction bases left unmatched: 9. The CDR3 is 15 amino acids. CDR3 in amino acids: CASSPGQGTITEAFF. CDR3 sequence (DNA): TGTGCCAGCAGCCCGGGACAGGGAACAATCACTGAAGCTTTCTTT.

The V call is TRBV12-3 or TRBV12-4, the J call TRBJ2-5; no clear D. V was clipped by 8 bases and J by 4 bases, with 17 bases between them. The CDR3 contains 14 residues. The DNA for the CDR3 is TGTGCCAGCCGCCCCCCCGAGTATGGAGAGACCCAGTACTTC. Translated, it gives CASRPPEYGETQYF.

This clonotype was seen at least ten times. The chain is built from TRBV6-5 and TRBJ2-7; no clear D gene. Trimming pared 5 bases from V and 3 bases from J, leaving 11 bases between. The CDR3 is 13 residues long. Germline V gene lookup returns CDR1 MNHEY and CDR2 SVGAGI. In nucleotides, the CDR3 is TGTGCCAGCAGTAACCACGCCGGCTACGAGCAGTACTTC. It translates to CASSNHAGYEQYF.

The table lists this clonotype with many counts. The chain is built from TRBV20-1 and TRBJ2-7; 9 nucleotides align to TRBD1. The CDR3 is 15 amino acids. Germline V gives CDR1 DFQATT, CDR2 SNEGSKA (reference sequence). Trimming took 0 bases from V and 7 from J; bases not matched to a gene: 10. The CDR3 sequence is CSAREGLQGAGEQYF. The CDR3 region has the DNA TGCAGTGCTAGAGAGGGCTTACAGGGGGCGGGAGAGCAGTACTTC.

This clonotype was counted many times. J is TRBJ2-7 and V is TRBV20-1; D is unresolved. V was trimmed by 1 base and J by 7 bases, leaving 8 bases between them. The CDR3 is 11 amino acids. In germline, CDR1 is DFQATT, CDR2 SNEGSKA (reference sequence). The CDR3 region has the DNA TGCAGTGCTAGAGCAATGGTTGAGCAGTACTTC. Protein: CSARAMVEQYF.

This clonotype was seen more than once but under ten times. A much more abundant neighbour one base away suggests this may be a read error. The chain couples TRBV19 to TRBJ2-7; 8 positions agree with TRBD2. The CDR3 sequence is 15 residues long. Germline loops: CDR1 LNHDA, CDR2 SQIVND (reference sequence). This CDR3 reads CVSQPLREVSYEQYF. The CDR3 nucleotides read TGTGTCAGTCAGCCCCTGCGGGAGGTTTCCTACGAGCAGTACTTC. Variable domain in full (rest from reference TRBV19 and TRBJ2-7): DGGITQSPKYLFRKEGQNVTLSCEQNLNHDAMYWYRQDPGQGLRLIYYSQIVNDFQKGDIAEGYSVSREKKESFPLTVTSAQKNPTAFYLCVSQPLREVSYEQYFGPGTRLTVT.

This clonotype was seen repeatedly, ten times or more. J is TRBJ2-2 and V is TRBV10-3; 7 bases agree with TRBD2. From germline, CDR1 is ENHRY and CDR2 SYGVKD. The V gene end was trimmed by 5 bases and the J gene end by 5 bases; junction bases not matched to a gene: 5. CDR3 length: 14 residues. The CDR3 nucleotides are TGTGCCATCAGTCGCGGCGGGAGTACCGGGGAGCTGTTTTTT. This sequence encodes CAISRGGSTGELFF.

The table lists this clonotype with many counts. This chain joins TRBV6-4 and TRBJ2-5, with 8 bases fitting TRBD2. There are 13 residues in the CDR3. CDR1 and CDR2 (germline): MRHNA, SNTAGT. The J segment lost 1 base and the V segment lost 11 bases, leaving 6 bases of the junction unmatched. The CDR3 nucleotides read TGTGCCGGCCGACTAGCGTCCCAAGAGACCCAGTACTTC. Translating gives CAGRLASQETQYF.

V and J are TRBV6-1 and TRBJ1-2, with TRBD1 matching 7 bases. CDR1 and CDR2 from the germline V gene are MNHNS and SASEGT. The CDR3 totals 14 residues. The V gene end was trimmed by 6 bases and the J gene end by 2 bases; junction bases not matched to a gene: 6. The CDR3 coding sequence is TGTGCCAGCAGCCAAGGACAGGCCAACTATGGCTACACCTTC. This translates into CASSQGQANYGYTF.

This clonotype has at least ten counts. The CDR3: CASSEAYGTSYEQYF. The DNA for the CDR3 is TGTGCCAGCAGTGAAGCTTACGGGACCTCCTACGAGCAGTACTTC. The chain joins TRBV6-1 to TRBJ2-7; D may correspond to TRBD1 or TRBD2 (5 bases each). This CDR3 has 15 amino acids. Germline assignment: CDR1 MNHNS and CDR2 SASEGT. V lost 0 bases to trimming and J lost 0 bases, with 9 bases between them.

Ten or more counts support this clonotype. The V and J genes are TRBV9 and TRBJ1-1; D might be TRBD1 (5 bases). Between the trimmed V and J ends, which lost 2 bases and 0 bases, there was a span of 14 bases. The CDR3 covers 16 residues. CDR1 SGDLS and CDR2 YYNGEE come from the germline V gene. The CDR3 DNA reads TGTGCCAGCAGCGTTCATGGGACTCTCGTGAACACTGAAGCTTTCTTT. Its protein is CASSVHGTLVNTEAFF. The variable domain in full, completed from reference TRBV9 and TRBJ1-1, reads DSGVTQTPKHLITATGQRVTLRCSPRSGDLSVYWYQQSLDQGLQFLIQYYNGEERAKGNILERFSAQQFPDLHSELNLSSLELGDSALYFCASSVHGTLVNTEAFFGQGTRLTVV.

This clonotype was detected ten times or more. The chain combines TRBV6-5 with TRBJ2-5; D may be TRBD2 (5 bases). V lost 5 bases and J 1 base, leaving 17 bases between the germline ends. Germline lookup yields CDR1 MNHEY and CDR2 SVGAGI. The CDR3 has 16 residues. As DNA, the CDR3 is TGTGCCAGCAGTACGCCACTACCGGGATCCCAAGAGACCCAGTACTTC. Protein: CASSTPLPGSQETQYF.

There are many counts of this clonotype. The gene calls are TRBV12-3 or TRBV12-4 and TRBJ1-3, with D hard to call. This CDR3 has 15 amino acids. Trimming stripped 6 bases from V and 0 bases from J, with 12 bases between. The CDR3 coding sequence is TGTGCCAGCAGCCCGGACGGCTACTCTGGAAACACCATATATTTT. Translated: CASSPDGYSGNTIYF.

This clonotype has a count of ten or more. The chain links TRBV12-3 or TRBV12-4 to TRBJ2-7, with D possibly called TRBD1 or TRBD2 (5 bases each). V gave up 6 bases and J gave up 6 bases, with 15 bases separating them. This CDR3 region has 13 residues. As DNA, the CDR3 is TGTGCCAGCAGCCTCATTTCAGGGACCGAGCAGTACTTC. It codes for CASSLISGTEQYF.

This clonotype was seen a few times. This chain links TRBV28 with TRBJ1-5, with 11 nucleotides matching TRBD1. The CDR3 is made up of 17 amino acids. Germline V gene lookup returns CDR1 MDHEN and CDR2 SYDVKM. V shed 2 bases, J shed 0 bases, and the junction held 3 bases outside the gene matches. The CDR3 sequence is CASSLGTGGYSNQPQHF. CDR3 DNA sequence: TGTGCCAGCAGTTTAGGGACAGGGGGTTATAGCAATCAGCCCCAGCATTTT.

This clonotype was recorded many times. This chain joins TRBV28 and TRBJ2-7; 8 nucleotides match TRBD1. Germline CDR1 and CDR2: MDHEN and SYDVKM. The junction had 10 bases not matched to a gene; V was cut back by 5 bases and J by 4 bases. This CDR3 is 15 amino acids long. The CDR3 nucleotides are TGTGCCAGCAGTCCCCCGACAGGGGCTATTTACGAGCAGTACTTC. Translation gives CASSPPTGAIYEQYF. Full variable domain (missing parts from reference TRBV28 and TRBJ2-7): DVKVTQSSRYLVKRTGEKVFLECVQDMDHENMFWYRQDPGLGLRLIYFSYDVKMKEKGDIPEGYSVSREKKERFSLILESASTNQTSMYLCASSPPTGAIYEQYFGPGTRLTVT.